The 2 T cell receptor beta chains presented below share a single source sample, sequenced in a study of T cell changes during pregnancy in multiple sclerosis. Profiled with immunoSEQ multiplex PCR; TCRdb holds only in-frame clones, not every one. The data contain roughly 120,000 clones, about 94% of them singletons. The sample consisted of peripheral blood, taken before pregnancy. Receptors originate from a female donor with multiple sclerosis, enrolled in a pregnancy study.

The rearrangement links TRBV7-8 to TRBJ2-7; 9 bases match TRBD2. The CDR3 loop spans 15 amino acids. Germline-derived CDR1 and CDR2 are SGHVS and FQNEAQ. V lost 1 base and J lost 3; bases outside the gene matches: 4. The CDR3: CASSLGAGGGYEQYF. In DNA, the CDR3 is TGTGCCAGCAGCTTAGGAGCGGGAGGTGGCTACGAGCAGTACTTC.

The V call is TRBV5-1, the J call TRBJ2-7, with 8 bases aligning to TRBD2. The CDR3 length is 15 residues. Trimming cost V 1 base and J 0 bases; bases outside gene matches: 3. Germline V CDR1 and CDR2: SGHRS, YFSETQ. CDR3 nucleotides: TGCGCCAGCAGCTTGACGAGCGGGGGCTCCTACGAGCAGTACTTC. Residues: CASSLTSGGSYEQYF.